Sequencing of this TCR beta chain was carried out in a study of naive and memory T cell subsets. Overall study findings and caveats: There was no ground truth to check naive and memory subset results. In CD4 and CD8 cells, diversity dropped from naive through EMRA. A few larger clonotypes appeared in naive repertoires, especially CD8, possibly memory cells re-expressing CD45RA. Over 95% of naive TCR sequences appeared only once, unlike memory subsets.

Germline loops: CDR1 MNHEY, CDR2 SVGAGI. Trimming cost V 3 bases and J 2 bases; bases outside gene matches: 10. The CDR3 runs 17 residues. This clonotype came up a few times. Its antigen remains unknown. Two oligonucleotides, mixed equimolar, formed the beta constant-region primer covering TRBC1 and TRBC2. The ligated cDNA underwent four PCR rounds using SP2 and nested alpha and beta constant-region primers. Via MiXCR, TCRdb re-called the UMI-ligation and nested PCR reads, giving one row per CDR3 protein. The top ten clones hold roughly 0.63% of a sample with under 150,000 distinct CDR3 sequences, 15% to 25% of them seen once.

The sequenced sample was naive CD8+ T cells from blood. The chain is built from TRBV6-5 and TRBJ2-3; TRBD2 aligns across 8 bases. The TCR comes from a human donor in good health. DNA for the CDR3: TGTGCCAGCAGTTATTTCCCTACGGGGGGGGACACAGATACGCAGTATTTT. It translates to CASSYFPTGGDTDTQYF.